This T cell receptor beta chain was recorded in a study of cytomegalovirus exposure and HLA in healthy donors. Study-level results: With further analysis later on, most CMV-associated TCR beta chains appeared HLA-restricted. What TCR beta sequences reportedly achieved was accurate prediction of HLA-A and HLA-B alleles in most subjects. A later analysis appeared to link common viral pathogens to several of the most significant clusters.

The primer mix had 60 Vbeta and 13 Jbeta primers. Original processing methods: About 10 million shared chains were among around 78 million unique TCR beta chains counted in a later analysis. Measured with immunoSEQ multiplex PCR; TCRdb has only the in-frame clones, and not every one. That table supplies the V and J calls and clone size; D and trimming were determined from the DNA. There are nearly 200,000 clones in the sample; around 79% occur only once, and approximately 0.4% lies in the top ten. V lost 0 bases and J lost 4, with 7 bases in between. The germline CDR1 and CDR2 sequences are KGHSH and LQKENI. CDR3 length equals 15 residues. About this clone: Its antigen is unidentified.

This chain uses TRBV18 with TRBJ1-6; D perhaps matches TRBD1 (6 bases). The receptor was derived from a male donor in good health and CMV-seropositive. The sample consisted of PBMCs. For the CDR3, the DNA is TGTGCCAGCTCACCACCGGGACATTATAATTCACCCCTCCACTTT. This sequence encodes CASSPPGHYNSPLHF.